A selection of T cell receptor beta chains follows, all from one sample in a study of T cell changes during pregnancy in multiple sclerosis. Libraries were prepared by immunoSEQ multiplex PCR; TCRdb keeps only in-frame clonotypes and omits some of them. The sample consists of about 59,000 clones, roughly nine tenths of them appearing once. The starting material was peripheral blood, obtained in the third trimester of pregnancy. The receptor set was obtained from a female donor in good health, enrolled as a control in a pregnancy study. The CDR3 runs from the conserved cysteine through the conserved F or W. The order of the fields is D gene, clone size, V gene, J gene, CDR3 DNA, CDR3 protein. A D gene is named only where the DNA matches it firmly. Expanded clones get a size class; other rows say once, few or many, or leave the size out.

>.|.|TRBV10-3|TRBJ1-1
TGTGCCATCTCTCGACTAATGAACACTGAAGCTTTCTTT
CAISRLMNTEAFF
>TRBD2|.|TRBV12-5|TRBJ2-1
TGTGCTAGTGGTTTGGGGGGGACTAGCCGGAACAATGAGCAGTTCTTC
CASGLGGTSRNNEQFF
>TRBD2|.|TRBV7-7|TRBJ2-5
TGTGCTAGCAGCAGTAGCGGGGGAGGAGGAGAGACCCAGTACTTC
CASSSSGGGGETQYF
>TRBD2|.|TRBV19|TRBJ2-1
TGTGCCAGTAGTTCTCGGACTAGCGGGGGCCTTAGAAATGAGCAGTTCTTC
CASSSRTSGGLRNEQFF
>.|.|TRBV7-2|TRBJ2-7
TGTGCCAGCAGCCGCTCGGGTCAGGGGGGCAGGGGCGAGCAGTACTTC
CASSRSGQGGRGEQYF
>.|.|TRBV2|TRBJ1-5
TGTGCCAGCAGTGAAGGCAGGGTAAGTCAGCCCCAGCATTTT
CASSEGRVSQPQHF
>TRBD1|few|TRBV4-3|TRBJ1-1
TGCGCCAGCAGCCAAGACAGGGGGCTGAACACTGAAGCTTTCTTT
CASSQDRGLNTEAFF
>.|.|TRBV19|TRBJ1-2
TGTGCCAGTAGTCCGGGTTATGGCTACACCTTC
CASSPGYGYTF
>TRBD2|.|TRBV5-1|TRBJ2-1
TGCGCCAGCAGCTCCTCCACTAGCACGGGGGGTGAGCAGTTCTTC
CASSSSTSTGGEQFF
>.|.|TRBV5-1|TRBJ2-7
TGCGCCAGCAGCTCGGGACAGCGGCTGATGGGGGGCGAGCAGTACTTC
CASSSGQRLMGGEQYF
>.|.|TRBV5-1|TRBJ2-1
TGCGCCAGCAGACCAGACTACTCCCTGGATGAGCAGTTCTTC
CASRPDYSLDEQFF
>TRBD2|.|TRBV6-5|TRBJ2-5
TGTGCCAGCAGGGCGGGAGGGAGAGAGACCCAGTACTTC
CASRAGGRETQYF
>.|.|TRBV6-1|TRBJ2-1
TGTGCCAGCAGTAACAGGGAGGGACTGATCAATGAGCAGTTCTTC
CASSNREGLINEQFF
>.|.|TRBV13|TRBJ2-2
TGTGCCAGCAGTCCATCGGTTGGGGGCGCGGAAACCGGGGAGCTGTTTTTT
CASSPSVGGAETGELFF
>.|.|TRBV5-1|TRBJ2-2
TGCGCCAGCAGCTTGGCTCCCCCTTATACAGGGACCGGGGAGCTGTTTTTT
CASSLAPPYTGTGELFF
>.|.|TRBV7-2|TRBJ2-7
TGTGCCAGCAGCTACAGGGAGGGGCTCTACGAGCAGTACTTC
CASSYREGLYEQYF
>TRBD1|.|TRBV6-5|TRBJ1-2
TGTGCCAGCAGTCAGGGGGCCGGCTACACCTTC
CASSQGAGYTF
>.|.|TRBV5-4|TRBJ2-5
TGTGCCAGCAGCTTGCAAACAGGTTTAGGCGAGACCCAGTACTTC
CASSLQTGLGETQYF
>.|.|TRBV15|TRBJ1-2
TGTGCCACCAGCAGAGATCGACAGGCCTATGGCTACACCTTC
CATSRDRQAYGYTF
>.|.|TRBV20-1|TRBJ2-7
TGCAGTGCTAATTCCGCCTACGAGCAGTACTTC
CSANSAYEQYF
>TRBD1|once|TRBV27|TRBJ2-1
TGTGCCAGCAGTTTAAATTTTGGACAGGACAATGAGCAGTTCTTC
CASSLNFGQDNEQFF
>TRBD2|.|TRBV9|TRBJ2-1
TGTGCCAGCAGCGTAGCAGCGGGGGGGCCGGATGAGCAGTTCTTC
CASSVAAGGPDEQFF
>TRBD2|.|TRBV11-3|TRBJ2-2
TGTGCCAGCAGCTTAGTAAGCGGGAGGGCCCCCGGGGAGCTGTTTTTT
CASSLVSGRAPGELFF
>TRBD1|.|TRBV5-1|TRBJ2-7
TGCGCCAGCAGCTCCTTGGACCCAGGGGGCGAGCAGTACTTC
CASSSLDPGGEQYF
>TRBD2|.|TRBV14|TRBJ2-4
TGTGCCAGCAGCCTGTTAGCGGGGGGGCCGAACATTCAGTACTTC
CASSLLAGGPNIQYF
>TRBD1|.|TRBV11-2|TRBJ1-1
TGTGCCAGCAGCTTACGAGAGGGGGCAACGAACACTGAAGCTTTCTTT
CASSLREGATNTEAFF
>TRBD1|.|TRBV5-5|TRBJ2-7
TGTGCCAGCAGCACCGGACAGGGTGGGTACGAGCAGTACTTC
CASSTGQGGYEQYF
>.|.|TRBV18|TRBJ2-7
TGTGCCAGCTCACCACACCTATTCCGGAGCTCCTACGAGCAGTACTTC
CASSPHLFRSSYEQYF
>.|.|TRBV27|TRBJ1-1
TGTGCCAGCAGTTTAAGGGGCTCCACTGAAGCTTTCTTT
CASSLRGSTEAFF
>TRBD1|.|TRBV28|TRBJ1-2
TGTGCCAGCAGTCGGGACAGGGGACCCTATGGCTACACCTTC
CASSRDRGPYGYTF
>.|.|TRBV4-2|TRBJ2-5
TGTGCCAGCAGCCAAGATGAGGCAGGGGCGGAAGAGACCCAGTACTTC
CASSQDEAGAEETQYF
>TRBD1|.|TRBV19|TRBJ2-3
TGTGCCAGTAGTATACAGGGGGCTCTCCCCACAGATACGCAGTATTTT
CASSIQGALPTDTQYF
>TRBD1|.|TRBV6-6|TRBJ1-2
TGTGCCAGCAGTTACCAGGGGAGGACAGGGGTAGGTGGCTACACCTTC
CASSYQGRTGVGGYTF
>TRBD2|.|TRBV28|TRBJ2-5
TGTGCCAGCATTAGCGGGGGCAGGGAGACCCAGTACTTC
CASISGGRETQYF
>.|.|TRBV6-5|TRBJ1-1
TGTGCCACCTCATGGGCAGGAAACACTGAAGCTTTCTTT
CATSWAGNTEAFF
>.|once|TRBV18|TRBJ1-2
TGTGCCAGCTCACCTGACAAGGTTAAGGACTTC
CASSPDKVKDF
>TRBD2|.|TRBV4-2|TRBJ2-7
TGTGCCAGCAGCCAAGTTTTGGGGGGGGGCTACGAGCAGTACTTC
CASSQVLGGGYEQYF
>.|.|TRBV7-2|TRBJ2-1
TGTGCCAGCAGCTTAGACTCTCCGAGCAATGAGCAGTTCTTC
CASSLDSPSNEQFF
>.|.|TRBV13|TRBJ2-4
TGTGCCAGCAGCTTTGGCAGCAAAAACATTCAGTACTTC
CASSFGSKNIQYF
>TRBD2|.|TRBV9|TRBJ2-2
TGTGCCAGCAGCGACCCGGGACTAGAGGCCCCGGACACCGGGGAGCTGTTTTTT
CASSDPGLEAPDTGELFF
>.|once|TRBV9|TRBJ2-7
TGTGCCAGCAGCGTAGGCCAGGGAACTTCCTACGAGCAGTACTTC
CASSVGQGTSYEQYF
>TRBD2|.|TRBV9|TRBJ2-1
TGTGCCAGCAGCGTACGACTAGCGGTATACAATGAGCAGTTCTTC
CASSVRLAVYNEQFF
>TRBD1|.|TRBV5-5|TRBJ1-2
TGTGCCAGCAGCTTGGAGTCGGGACAGGGATATGGCTACACCTTC
CASSLESGQGYGYTF
>TRBD1|.|TRBV5-1|TRBJ2-7
TGCGCCAGCAGCCTCGGACAGGGGGCTGAGCAGTACTTC
CASSLGQGAEQYF
>TRBD1|.|TRBV29-1|TRBJ2-7
TGCAGCGTTAGGACAGGGAGCTACGAGCAGTACTTC
CSVRTGSYEQYF
>TRBD2|once|TRBV27|TRBJ2-7
TGTGCCAGCAGCTTTTTCGGGGGGGCGCCCTACGAGCAGTACTTC
CASSFFGGAPYEQYF
>.|.|TRBV2|TRBJ1-5
TGTGCCAGCAGCGCTATCCGGATAGGGAGGAATCAGCCCCAGCATTTT
CASSAIRIGRNQPQHF
>TRBD2|.|TRBV29-1|TRBJ2-7
TGCAGCGTTTCCGGGACTAGCGGGAGGGCCGACGGGCAGTACTTC
CSVSGTSGRADGQYF
>TRBD1|.|TRBV28|TRBJ2-5
TGTGCCAGCAGTTTATGGGGGGACAGGCAAGAGACCCAGTACTTC
CASSLWGDRQETQYF
>TRBD1|.|TRBV10-3|TRBJ1-1
TGTGCCAGCGGGACAGGGCAATCTGAAGCTTTCTTT
CASGTGQSEAFF
>.|.|TRBV19|TRBJ2-2
TGTGCCAGTAGGGGGGCAGGGGACGGGGAGCTGTTTTTT
CASRGAGDGELFF
>.|.|TRBV9|TRBJ2-5
TGTGCCAGCAGCGTAGCTACGGGGGAAGAGACCCAGTACTTC
CASSVATGEETQYF
>.|.|TRBV25-1|TRBJ1-1
TGTGCCAGCAGGGATGGGCCTGAAGCTTTCTTT
CASRDGPEAFF
>.|.|TRBV7-2|TRBJ1-2
TGTGCCAGCAGCTTTAATAACTATGGCTACACCTTC
CASSFNNYGYTF
>TRBD2|.|TRBV7-2|TRBJ2-2
TGTGCCAGCAGCTTACACCCTAGCGGGAACACCGGGGAGCTGTTTTTT
CASSLHPSGNTGELFF